Following are 10 T cell receptor beta chains from one sample sequenced in a study of response to subunit inactivated influenza vaccine. TCRdb reanalysed the RT-PCR reads using MiXCR and keeps one entry per CDR3 protein. The sample has approximately 490,000 distinct CDR3 sequences; approximately 7.3% are singletons. The source material was PBMCs from blood, sampled 23 months after vaccination. These receptors were obtained from a man between 50 and 70 years old who received an inactivated influenza vaccine.

There are many counts of this clonotype. The chain uses TRBV29-1 and TRBJ2-3, with TRBD1 matching 10 bases. J gave up 5 bases and V 4 bases, and 6 bases lay outside the gene matches. CDR1 is SQVTM, CDR2 ANQGSEA, per germline. CDR3 size: 14 residues. The CDR3 loop is CSVVDRGQGDTQYF. The DNA of the CDR3 is TGCAGCGTTGTAGACAGGGGGCAAGGAGATACGCAGTATTTT.

In this sample, this clonotype turned up many times. The V gene is TRBV20-1, the J gene TRBJ2-3, with 7 bases fitting TRBD1. The CDR3 loop spans 13 amino acids. CDR1 and CDR2 from the germline V gene are DFQATT and SNEGSKA (reference sequence). The V and J ends lost 6 bases and 0 bases, in that order; junction bases with no gene match: 3. Here the CDR3 reads CSARDSSTDTQYF. The CDR3, as DNA: TGCAGTGCCAGGGACAGTAGCACAGATACGCAGTATTTT.

This clonotype was counted ten times or more. V gene TRBV6-1 combines with J gene TRBJ1-6, with TRBD1 matching 8 bases. V gave up 6 bases and J gave up 4 bases; unmatched junction bases: 8. Germline CDR1 reads MNHNS; CDR2 reads SASEGT. The CDR3 runs to 16 residues. CDR3 nucleotides: TGTGCCAGCAGACAGGGGGTGGATCTGTATAATTCACCCCTCCACTTT. Translated: CASRQGVDLYNSPLHF.

This clonotype was observed a handful of times. The chain recombines TRBV29-1 with TRBJ1-5; D is ambiguous. The germline V and J ends were trimmed by 3 bases and 4 bases, with 10 bases remaining between them. CDR1 is SQVTM and CDR2 is ANQGSEA in the germline V gene. CDR3 length equals 13 residues. The DNA of the CDR3 is TGCAGCGTTGAGGTCGACCGTAATCAGCCCCAGCATTTT. Protein sequence: CSVEVDRNQPQHF.

This clonotype was seen ten or more times. This chain joins TRBV20-1 and TRBJ2-3; 10 bases map to TRBD2. The CDR3 loop spans 17 amino acids. The germline V gene encodes CDR1 DFQATT and CDR2 SNEGSKA (reference sequence). V lost 1 base to trimming and J lost 1 base; unmatched junction nucleotides: 8. CDR3 loop: CSARGSGRAVGTDTQYF. The CDR3 DNA sequence: TGCAGTGCTAGAGGCAGCGGGAGGGCCGTAGGCACAGATACGCAGTATTTT.

This clonotype was observed many times. The V gene is TRBV5-5, the J gene TRBJ2-1; 8 positions agree with TRBD2. V was pared by 7 bases and J by 1 base, with 10 bases of the junction left unmatched. The CDR3 has 16 amino acids. The germline V gene has CDR1 SGHKS and CDR2 YYEKEE (reference sequence). DNA for the CDR3: TGTGCCAGCGATCAGGGACTAGGGTTTTCCTACAATGAGCAGTTCTTC. Residues: CASDQGLGFSYNEQFF.

This clonotype has only a few counts. The chain employs TRBV6-2 or TRBV6-3 and TRBJ2-7; 8 bases match TRBD1. Trimming removed 7 bases from V and 2 bases from J; junction bases left unmatched: 10. Looked up from germline, CDR1 is MNHEY and CDR2 is SVGEGT. The CDR3 length is 15 residues. CDR3 protein: CASNRADRAPYEQYF. As DNA, the CDR3 is TGTGCCAGCAACCGGGCGGACAGGGCCCCCTACGAGCAGTACTTC.

This clonotype showed up many times. The chain couples TRBV5-1 to TRBJ2-2; TRBD2 matches 8 bases. V was clipped by 0 bases and J by 0 bases; unmatched bases: 1. The germline gives CDR1 SGHRS, CDR2 YFSETQ. This CDR3 is 16 amino acids long. CDR3 coding DNA: TGCGCCAGCAGCTTGGTCGGGGGGGCGAACACCGGGGAGCTGTTTTTT. Its translation: CASSLVGGANTGELFF.

This clonotype appeared a few times. The genes are TRBV20-1 and TRBJ2-3, with 7 nucleotides matching TRBD1. J lost 0 bases, V lost 6 bases, and 9 bases had no gene match. Germline V gene sequence: CDR1 DFQATT, CDR2 SNEGSKA (reference sequence). This CDR3 has 15 residues. The CDR3 nucleotides are TGCAGTGCAAATTTCGCAGGGGGAAGCACAGATACGCAGTATTTT. Amino acid sequence: CSANFAGGSTDTQYF.

A few counts support this clonotype. The chain links TRBV6-1 to TRBJ2-1; 7 positions match TRBD2. CDR1 MNHNS and CDR2 SASEGT come from the germline V gene. With V trimmed by 5 bases and J by 3 bases, 1 base remained unmatched. There are 13 residues in the CDR3. The CDR3 loop reads CASSSGIYNEQFF. DNA of the CDR3: TGTGCCAGCAGTAGCGGGATCTACAATGAGCAGTTCTTC.